These T cell receptor beta chains were read from a single sample in a study of cytomegalovirus exposure and HLA in healthy donors. Clones were sequenced by immunoSEQ multiplex PCR, and TCRdb holds only the in-frame ones, with some missing. The sample lists over 150,000 clones, 78% occurring once. The specimen sequenced was PBMCs. These receptors were taken from a woman between 50 and 59 years old in good health and CMV-seropositive. CDR3s include the opening cysteine and the closing phenylalanine or tryptophan. D genes are given only for firm matches. Some rows have no size entry. The others give once, few or many, or a class for an expanded clone.

v_gene: TRBV19; j_gene: TRBJ1-5; abundance: -; d_gene: -; CDR3aa: CASRSQGLGNQPQHF; CDR3nt: TGTGCCAGTAGGTCACAGGGTTTAGGCAATCAGCCCCAGCATTTT
v_gene: TRBV7-8; j_gene: TRBJ1-2; abundance: -; d_gene: TRBD1; CDR3aa: CASSAYRGRRDGYTF; CDR3nt: TGTGCCAGCAGCGCCTACAGGGGGAGGAGAGATGGCTACACCTTC
v_gene: TRBV6-5; j_gene: TRBJ1-1; abundance: few; d_gene: -; CDR3aa: CASSFRDTNTEAFF; CDR3nt: TGTGCCAGCAGTTTCCGGGACACGAACACTGAAGCTTTCTTT
v_gene: TRBV5-1; j_gene: TRBJ1-1; abundance: once; d_gene: TRBD1; CDR3aa: CASSFGQGYTEAFF; CDR3nt: TGCGCCAGCAGTTTCGGACAGGGATACACTGAAGCTTTCTTT
v_gene: TRBV7-9; j_gene: TRBJ1-1; abundance: -; d_gene: -; CDR3aa: CASTFEGRLTEAFF; CDR3nt: TGTGCCAGCACCTTTGAGGGGAGGTTGACTGAAGCTTTCTTT
v_gene: TRBV5-4; j_gene: TRBJ2-7; abundance: -; d_gene: TRBD2; CDR3aa: CASSLGVQRGSYEQYF; CDR3nt: TGTGCCAGCAGCTTGGGGGTCCAGCGGGGCTCCTACGAGCAGTACTTC
v_gene: TRBV10-3; j_gene: TRBJ2-6; abundance: -; d_gene: -; CDR3aa: CATDPGDNGANGLTF; CDR3nt: TGTGCCACCGACCCAGGGGATAATGGGGCCAACGGCCTGACTTTC
v_gene: TRBV2; j_gene: TRBJ2-7; abundance: -; d_gene: -; CDR3aa: CASSPPTSKQYF; CDR3nt: TGTGCCAGCAGCCCCCCAACAAGTAAGCAGTACTTC
v_gene: TRBV6-5; j_gene: TRBJ2-3; abundance: -; d_gene: TRBD2; CDR3aa: CASSRTSGTLTQYF; CDR3nt: TGTGCCAGCAGTAGGACTAGCGGCACCCTTACGCAGTATTTT
v_gene: TRBV7-6; j_gene: TRBJ1-2; abundance: -; d_gene: -; CDR3aa: CASSLGSTVSGDGYTF; CDR3nt: TGTGCCAGCAGCTTAGGATCGACAGTTTCGGGAGATGGCTACACCTTC
v_gene: TRBV7-9; j_gene: TRBJ1-6; abundance: -; d_gene: TRBD1; CDR3aa: CASSPTGGDSPLHF; CDR3nt: TGTGCCAGCAGCCCGACAGGGGGAGATTCACCCCTCCACTTT
v_gene: TRBV4-3; j_gene: TRBJ2-1; abundance: once; d_gene: TRBD2; CDR3aa: CASSFTSGGYNEQFF; CDR3nt: TGCGCCAGCAGCTTTACTAGCGGGGGATACAATGAGCAGTTCTTC
v_gene: TRBV7-3; j_gene: TRBJ2-2; abundance: once; d_gene: TRBD1; CDR3aa: CASSLTGTGASGGELFF; CDR3nt: TGTGCCAGCAGCTTAACCGGGACAGGGGCCTCGGGAGGGGAGCTGTTTTTT
v_gene: TRBV4-3; j_gene: TRBJ2-6; abundance: once; d_gene: -; CDR3aa: CASSPGGGANGLTF; CDR3nt: TGCGCCAGCAGCCCTGGCGGAGGGGCCAACGGCCTGACTTTC
v_gene: TRBV6-5; j_gene: TRBJ2-7; abundance: -; d_gene: -; CDR3aa: CASSYRMDIYEQYF; CDR3nt: TGTGCCAGCAGTTACCGAATGGACATCTACGAGCAGTACTTC
v_gene: TRBV6-4; j_gene: TRBJ1-1; abundance: -; d_gene: -; CDR3aa: CASSYRIPNSPNTEAFF; CDR3nt: TGTGCCAGCAGCTACAGGATTCCTAATAGCCCGAACACTGAAGCTTTCTTT
v_gene: TRBV28; j_gene: TRBJ1-1; abundance: -; d_gene: -; CDR3aa: CAGGVGARDTEAFF; CDR3nt: TGTGCGGGGGGGGTTGGTGCCAGGGACACTGAAGCTTTCTTT
v_gene: TRBV10-3; j_gene: TRBJ1-1; abundance: -; d_gene: -; CDR3aa: CAISPRDTNTEAFF; CDR3nt: TGTGCCATCAGCCCCCGGGACACAAACACTGAAGCTTTCTTT
v_gene: TRBV11-3; j_gene: TRBJ1-1; abundance: -; d_gene: -; CDR3aa: CASSFIAGRAEAFF; CDR3nt: TGTGCCAGCAGCTTTATAGCGGGGAGGGCTGAAGCTTTCTTT
v_gene: TRBV5-1; j_gene: TRBJ1-2; abundance: many; d_gene: -; CDR3aa: CASSLGYGGNYGYTF; CDR3nt: TGCGCCAGCAGCTTGGGGTACGGAGGCAACTATGGCTACACCTTC
v_gene: TRBV7-9; j_gene: TRBJ2-7; abundance: once; d_gene: -; CDR3aa: CASSPSGNPYEQYF; CDR3nt: TGTGCCAGCAGCCCTTCAGGTAACCCCTACGAGCAGTACTTC
v_gene: TRBV7-8; j_gene: TRBJ2-1; abundance: -; d_gene: TRBD2; CDR3aa: CASSPGLGLGNEQFF; CDR3nt: TGTGCCAGCAGCCCGGGACTAGGTCTTGGCAATGAGCAGTTCTTC
v_gene: TRBV27; j_gene: TRBJ2-7; abundance: -; d_gene: TRBD2; CDR3aa: CASSYREGRYEQYF; CDR3nt: TGTGCCAGCAGTTACCGGGAGGGCCGATACGAGCAGTACTTC
v_gene: TRBV28; j_gene: TRBJ2-3; abundance: -; d_gene: -; CDR3aa: CASSLKSGYTDTQYF; CDR3nt: TGTGCCAGCAGTTTAAAAAGCGGGTACACAGATACGCAGTATTTT
v_gene: TRBV4-3; j_gene: TRBJ1-2; abundance: -; d_gene: TRBD1; CDR3aa: CASSQAPGQGYYGYTF; CDR3nt: TGCGCCAGCAGCCAAGCTCCCGGACAGGGATACTATGGCTACACCTTC
v_gene: TRBV4-1; j_gene: TRBJ2-7; abundance: -; d_gene: TRBD2; CDR3aa: CASSQAPSGGSYEQYF; CDR3nt: TGCGCCAGCAGCCAAGCGCCTAGCGGGGGATCCTACGAGCAGTACTTC
v_gene: TRBV5-6; j_gene: TRBJ2-7; abundance: -; d_gene: TRBD1; CDR3aa: CASSRDRIYEQYF; CDR3nt: TGTGCCAGCAGCCGGGACAGGATCTACGAGCAGTACTTC
v_gene: TRBV5-1; j_gene: TRBJ2-7; abundance: -; d_gene: TRBD1; CDR3aa: CASSLVTGTGVSSYEQYF; CDR3nt: TGCGCCAGCAGCTTGGTCACCGGGACAGGGGTCTCCTCCTACGAGCAGTACTTC
v_gene: TRBV9; j_gene: TRBJ1-6; abundance: -; d_gene: TRBD1; CDR3aa: CASSEGPGQGNSPLHF; CDR3nt: TGTGCCAGCAGCGAAGGGCCGGGACAGGGTAATTCACCCCTCCACTTT
v_gene: TRBV6-5; j_gene: TRBJ2-5; abundance: -; d_gene: TRBD1; CDR3aa: CASSRQGVETQYF; CDR3nt: TGTGCCAGCAGCCGACAGGGGGTGGAGACCCAGTACTTC
v_gene: TRBV30; j_gene: TRBJ1-2; abundance: -; d_gene: -; CDR3aa: CAWSVTGRDTF; CDR3nt: TGTGCCTGGAGTGTAACAGGGAGAGACACCTTC
v_gene: TRBV6-5; j_gene: TRBJ2-7; abundance: -; d_gene: -; CDR3aa: CASRAASYEQYF; CDR3nt: TGTGCCAGCAGGGCAGCGTCCTACGAGCAGTACTTC
v_gene: TRBV28; j_gene: TRBJ2-5; abundance: -; d_gene: TRBD2; CDR3aa: CASSTGLADFSQETQYF; CDR3nt: TGTGCCAGCAGCACGGGACTAGCGGACTTCTCTCAAGAGACCCAGTACTTC
v_gene: TRBV19; j_gene: TRBJ1-1; abundance: -; d_gene: -; CDR3aa: CASNTGLNTEAFF; CDR3nt: TGTGCCAGTAACACAGGGTTGAACACTGAAGCTTTCTTT
v_gene: TRBV11-2; j_gene: TRBJ1-1; abundance: -; d_gene: TRBD1; CDR3aa: CASSWTGGNTEAFF; CDR3nt: TGTGCCAGCAGTTGGACAGGGGGCAACACTGAAGCTTTCTTT
v_gene: TRBV28; j_gene: TRBJ2-1; abundance: once; d_gene: -; CDR3aa: CASSLFYYSYNEQFF; CDR3nt: TGTGCCAGCAGTTTATTTTATTACAGCTACAATGAGCAGTTCTTC
v_gene: TRBV27; j_gene: TRBJ2-1; abundance: once; d_gene: TRBD2; CDR3aa: CASSLSLAGGYNEQFF; CDR3nt: TGTGCCAGCAGTTTATCACTAGCGGGAGGGTACAATGAGCAGTTCTTC
v_gene: TRBV18; j_gene: TRBJ1-2; abundance: -; d_gene: TRBD1; CDR3aa: CASSPRQGVDGYTF; CDR3nt: TGTGCCAGCTCACCTCGACAGGGGGTGGACGGCTACACCTTC
v_gene: TRBV6-1; j_gene: TRBJ2-4; abundance: few; d_gene: -; CDR3aa: CASSGHMPGRENSQYF; CDR3nt: TGTGCCAGCAGTGGACACATGCCTGGGCGGGAAAACAGTCAGTACTTC
v_gene: TRBV30; j_gene: TRBJ1-5; abundance: -; d_gene: -; CDR3aa: CAWNQGNQPQHF; CDR3nt: TGTGCCTGGAACCAGGGAAATCAGCCCCAGCATTTT
v_gene: TRBV11-3; j_gene: TRBJ1-1; abundance: -; d_gene: TRBD1; CDR3aa: CASSPGTGGAFAEAFF; CDR3nt: TGTGCCAGCAGCCCAGGGACAGGGGGGGCTTTCGCTGAAGCTTTCTTT
v_gene: TRBV27; j_gene: TRBJ1-5; abundance: -; d_gene: TRBD1; CDR3aa: CASSYDRDQPQHF; CDR3nt: TGTGCCAGCAGTTACGACAGGGACCAGCCCCAGCATTTT
v_gene: TRBV19; j_gene: TRBJ1-1; abundance: few; d_gene: -; CDR3aa: CASSIERRGEAFF; CDR3nt: TGTGCCAGTAGTATAGAGAGGAGGGGTGAAGCTTTCTTT
v_gene: TRBV6-4; j_gene: TRBJ1-4; abundance: -; d_gene: -; CDR3aa: CASSFRQEVREKLFF; CDR3nt: TGTGCCAGCAGTTTTAGACAGGAGGTTAGGGAAAAACTGTTTTTT
v_gene: TRBV2; j_gene: TRBJ2-5; abundance: -; d_gene: -; CDR3aa: CASTPRETQYF; CDR3nt: TGTGCCAGCACCCCTCGAGAGACCCAGTACTTC
v_gene: TRBV7-8; j_gene: TRBJ2-7; abundance: -; d_gene: -; CDR3aa: CASSLGLFVEQYF; CDR3nt: TGTGCCAGCAGCCTAGGACTGTTCGTTGAGCAGTACTTC
v_gene: TRBV19; j_gene: TRBJ2-7; abundance: -; d_gene: TRBD1; CDR3aa: CASSAKGDRGYEQYF; CDR3nt: TGTGCCAGTAGCGCCAAAGGGGACAGGGGCTACGAGCAGTACTTC
v_gene: TRBV19; j_gene: TRBJ2-2; abundance: once; d_gene: -; CDR3aa: CASLNRGGTGELFF; CDR3nt: TGTGCCAGTCTCAACAGGGGAGGCACCGGGGAGCTGTTTTTT